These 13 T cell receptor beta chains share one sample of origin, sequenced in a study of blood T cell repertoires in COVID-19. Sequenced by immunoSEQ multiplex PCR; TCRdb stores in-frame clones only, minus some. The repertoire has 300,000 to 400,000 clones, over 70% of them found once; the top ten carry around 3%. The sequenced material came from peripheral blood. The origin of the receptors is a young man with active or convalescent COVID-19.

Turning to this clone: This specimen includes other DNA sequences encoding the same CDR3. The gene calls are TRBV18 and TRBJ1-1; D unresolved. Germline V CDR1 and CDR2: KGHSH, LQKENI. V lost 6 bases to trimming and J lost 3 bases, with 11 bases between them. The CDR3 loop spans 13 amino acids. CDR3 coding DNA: TGTGCCAGCTCGCCAGAACGGGACACTGAAGCTTTCTTT. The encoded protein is CASSPERDTEAFF.

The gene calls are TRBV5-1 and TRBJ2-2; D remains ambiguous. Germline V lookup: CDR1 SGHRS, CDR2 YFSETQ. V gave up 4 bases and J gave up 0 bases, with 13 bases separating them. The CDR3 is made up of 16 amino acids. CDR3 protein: CASSPTPIANTGELFF. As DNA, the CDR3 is TGCGCCAGCAGCCCCACTCCTATCGCGAACACCGGGGAGCTGTTTTTT.

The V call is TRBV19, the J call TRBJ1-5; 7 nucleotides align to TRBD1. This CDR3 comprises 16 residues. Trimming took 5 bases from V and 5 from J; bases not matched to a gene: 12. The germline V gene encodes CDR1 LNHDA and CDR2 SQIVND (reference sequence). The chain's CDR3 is CASSATPGQRDQPQHF. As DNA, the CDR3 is TGTGCCAGTAGTGCCACTCCGGGACAGCGGGATCAGCCCCAGCATTTT.

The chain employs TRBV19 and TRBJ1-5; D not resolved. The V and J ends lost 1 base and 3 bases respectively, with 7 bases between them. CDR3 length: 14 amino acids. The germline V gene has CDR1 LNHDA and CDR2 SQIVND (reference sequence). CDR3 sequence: CASSIGPVNQPQHF. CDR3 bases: TGTGCCAGTAGTATAGGTCCAGTCAATCAGCCCCAGCATTTT.

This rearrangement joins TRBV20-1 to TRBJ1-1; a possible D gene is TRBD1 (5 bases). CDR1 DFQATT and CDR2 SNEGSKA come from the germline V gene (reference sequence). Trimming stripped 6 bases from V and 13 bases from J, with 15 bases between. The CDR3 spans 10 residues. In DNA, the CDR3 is TGCAGTGCGGAACAGGATGGGGTTTTCTTT. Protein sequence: CSAEQDGVFF.

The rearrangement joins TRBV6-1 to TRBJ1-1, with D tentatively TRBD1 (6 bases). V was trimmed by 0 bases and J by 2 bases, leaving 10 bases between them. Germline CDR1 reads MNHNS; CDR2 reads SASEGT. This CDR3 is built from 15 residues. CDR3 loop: CASSEAVRGNTEAFF. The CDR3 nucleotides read TGTGCCAGCAGTGAAGCAGTCAGGGGTAACACTGAAGCTTTCTTT.

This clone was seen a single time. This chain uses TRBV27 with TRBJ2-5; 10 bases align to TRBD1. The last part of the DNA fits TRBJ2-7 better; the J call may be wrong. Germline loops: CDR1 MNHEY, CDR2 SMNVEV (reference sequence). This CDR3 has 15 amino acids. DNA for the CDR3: TGTGCCAGCAGTTACCCGGGACAGGGGCGATCCGAGCAGTACTTC. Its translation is CASSYPGQGRSEQYF.

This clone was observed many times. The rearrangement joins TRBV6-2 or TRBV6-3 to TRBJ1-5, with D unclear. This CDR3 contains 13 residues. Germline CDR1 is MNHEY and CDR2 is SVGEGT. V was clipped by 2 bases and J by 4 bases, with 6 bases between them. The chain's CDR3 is CASSYNANQPQHF. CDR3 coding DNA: TGTGCCAGCAGTTACAACGCGAATCAGCCCCAGCATTTT.

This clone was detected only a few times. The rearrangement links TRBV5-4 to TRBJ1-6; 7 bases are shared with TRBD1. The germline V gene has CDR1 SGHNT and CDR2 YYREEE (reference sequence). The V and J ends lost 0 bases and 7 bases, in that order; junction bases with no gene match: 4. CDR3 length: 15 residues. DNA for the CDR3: TGTGCCAGCAGCTTGGACAGGGGCTCCAATTCACCCCTCCACTTT. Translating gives CASSLDRGSNSPLHF.

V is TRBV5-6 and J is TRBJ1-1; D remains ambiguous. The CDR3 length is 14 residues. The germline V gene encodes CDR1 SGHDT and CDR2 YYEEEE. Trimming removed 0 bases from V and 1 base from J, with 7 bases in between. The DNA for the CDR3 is TGTGCCAGCAGCTTGGAATACGGGAACACTGAAGCTTTCTTT. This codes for CASSLEYGNTEAFF.

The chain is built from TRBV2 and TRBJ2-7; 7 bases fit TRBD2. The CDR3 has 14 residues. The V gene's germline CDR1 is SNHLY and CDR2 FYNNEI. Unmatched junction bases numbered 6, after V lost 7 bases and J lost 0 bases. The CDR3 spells CASTGPSGSYEQYF. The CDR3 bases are TGTGCCAGCACGGGGCCTAGCGGCTCCTACGAGCAGTACTTC.

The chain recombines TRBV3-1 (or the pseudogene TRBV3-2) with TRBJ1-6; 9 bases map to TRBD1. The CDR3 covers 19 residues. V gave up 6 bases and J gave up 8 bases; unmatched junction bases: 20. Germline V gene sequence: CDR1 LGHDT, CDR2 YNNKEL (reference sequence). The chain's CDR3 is CASSHVIVFRDREHSPLHF. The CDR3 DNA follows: TGTGCCAGCAGTCATGTCATAGTTTTCCGGGACAGGGAACATTCACCCCTCCACTTT.

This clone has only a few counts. DNA of the CDR3: TGTGCCAGCACCTTACCCGGGACACCAAACACTGAAGCTTTCTTT. This codes for CASTLPGTPNTEAFF. The V and J genes are TRBV6-6 and TRBJ1-1; D possibly corresponds to TRBD1 (6 bases). CDR3 size: 15 residues. V was shortened by 7 bases and J by 2 bases, with 17 bases between the two germline ends. Germline V lookup: CDR1 MNHNY, CDR2 SVGAGI (reference sequence).